The 9 T cell receptor beta chains presented below share a single source sample, sequenced in a study of identical twins. MiXCR, run by TCRdb on the 5' RACE reads, gives a single entry per CDR3 protein. The repertoire holds 500,000 to 650,000 distinct CDR3 sequences, with around 24% as singletons. This sample also appeared in a second study, on yellow fever vaccine responses in identical twins.

What was sequenced was CD4+ T cells sorted from blood. Receptor source: a woman younger than 30 in good health.

As DNA, the CDR3 is TGTGCCAGCAGTTACCGGGACAGGCGCTACAATGAGCAGTTCTTC. Translated: CASSYRDRRYNEQFF. The rearrangement joins TRBV11-3 to TRBJ2-1; 8 bases match TRBD1. CDR1 and CDR2 from the germline V gene are SGHNT and YENEEA. V lost 6 bases and J lost 3; bases outside the gene matches: 7. This CDR3 region has 15 residues.

This chain uses TRBV7-2 with TRBJ2-1, with TRBD2 as a possible D gene (7 bases). Germline values: CDR1 SGHTA, CDR2 FQGNSA. V lost 7 bases, J lost 6 bases, and 22 bases lay in between. The CDR3 spans 16 residues. The CDR3 sequence: CASNTRRGARGNEQFF. Written as DNA, the CDR3 is TGTGCCAGCAATACCCGACGGGGGGCGAGGGGCAATGAGCAGTTCTTC.

This clonotype came up a few times. The chain links TRBV24-1 to TRBJ2-2; D is uncertain. V was trimmed by 0 bases and J by 0 bases, leaving 7 bases between them. CDR1 and CDR2 from the germline V gene are KGHDR and SFDVKD. The length of the CDR3 is 16 residues. The CDR3: CATSDLQHSNTGELFF. The DNA of the CDR3 is TGTGCCACCAGTGATTTGCAGCACTCGAACACCGGGGAGCTGTTTTTT.

This clonotype occurred many times. V usage is TRBV5-1 and J usage is TRBJ1-4, with a tentative D call TRBD1 (5 bases). In germline, CDR1 is SGHRS, CDR2 YFSETQ. There are 16 residues in the CDR3. Trimming stripped 0 bases from V and 7 bases from J, with 16 bases between. The CDR3 loop reads CASSLGEGSISEKLFF. For the CDR3, the DNA is TGCGCCAGCAGCTTGGGTGAGGGGTCGATCAGTGAAAAACTGTTTTTT.

V and J are TRBV10-1 and TRBJ2-3; D remains ambiguous. The CDR3 consists of 13 residues. Germline V gives CDR1 WNHNN, CDR2 SYGVQD (reference sequence). Trimming removed 7 bases at V and 2 bases at J, with 10 bases between. The CDR3 DNA is TGCGCCAGCAACGAACGGACCACAGATACGCAGTATTTT. Translation: CASNERTTDTQYF.

This clonotype was observed a handful of times. J is TRBJ2-1 and V is TRBV7-2; TRBD2 aligns across 9 bases. The V gene end was trimmed by 0 bases and the J gene end by 4 bases; junction bases not matched to a gene: 10. The length of the CDR3 is 18 residues. CDR1 is SGHTA and CDR2 is FQGNSA in the germline V gene. The DNA for the CDR3 is TGTGCCAGCAGCTTAGCCCCACCCCAGCGGGGGGTTTACAATGAGCAGTTCTTC. It codes for CASSLAPPQRGVYNEQFF.

The chain has TRBV29-1 and TRBJ1-2, with TRBD1 matching 11 bases. This CDR3 contains 14 residues. The trim removed 4 bases at V and 4 bases at J, leaving 5 bases unmatched. Germline CDR1 reads SQVTM; CDR2 reads ANQGSEA. This CDR3 is CSVGGTGGTYGYTF. The CDR3 coding sequence is TGCAGCGTTGGAGGGACAGGGGGAACCTATGGCTACACCTTC. The variable domain in full, completed from reference TRBV29-1 and TRBJ1-2, reads SAVISQKPSRDICQRGTSLTIQCQVDSQVTMMFWYRQQPGQSLTLIATANQGSEATYESGFVIDKFPISRPNLTFSTLTVSNMSPEDSSIYLCSVGGTGGTYGYTFGSGTRLTVV.

The chain carries TRBV12-3 or TRBV12-4 and TRBJ1-6; D is ambiguous. The CDR3 sequence is 13 residues long. The ends were cut back, 0 bases at V and 14 bases at J, with 11 bases in the middle. In DNA, the CDR3 is TGTGCCAGCAGTTTAGCTTTATTGGCGACCCTCCACTTT. Protein product: CASSLALLATLHF.

This rearrangement joins TRBV7-2 to TRBJ2-3; 9 positions agree with TRBD2. This CDR3 is built from 15 residues. The V segment lost 1 base and the J segment 4 bases; nucleotides outside the gene matches: 3. Germline CDR1 reads SGHTA; CDR2 reads FQGNSA. The CDR3 protein is CASSLEGTSSDTQYF. CDR3 in DNA: TGTGCCAGCAGCTTAGAAGGGACTAGCTCAGATACGCAGTATTTT. Based on the CDR3 plus reference TRBV7-2 and TRBJ2-3, the full variable domain is GAGVSQSPSNKVTEKGKDVELRCDPISGHTALYWYRQSLGQGLEFLIYFQGNSAPDKSGLPSDRFSAERTGGSVSTLTIQRTQQEDSAVYLCASSLEGTSSDTQYFGPGTRLTVL.